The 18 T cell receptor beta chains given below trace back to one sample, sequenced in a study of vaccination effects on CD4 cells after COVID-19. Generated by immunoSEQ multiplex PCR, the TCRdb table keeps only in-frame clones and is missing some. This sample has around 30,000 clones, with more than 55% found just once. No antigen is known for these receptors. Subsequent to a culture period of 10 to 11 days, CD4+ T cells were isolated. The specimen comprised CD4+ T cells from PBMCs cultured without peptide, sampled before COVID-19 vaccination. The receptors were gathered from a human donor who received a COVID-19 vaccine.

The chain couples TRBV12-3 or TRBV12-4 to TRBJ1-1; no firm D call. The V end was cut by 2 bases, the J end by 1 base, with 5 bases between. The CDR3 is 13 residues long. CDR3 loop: CASSLQRNTEAFF. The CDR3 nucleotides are TGTGCCAGCAGTTTACAGAGGAACACTGAAGCTTTCTTT.

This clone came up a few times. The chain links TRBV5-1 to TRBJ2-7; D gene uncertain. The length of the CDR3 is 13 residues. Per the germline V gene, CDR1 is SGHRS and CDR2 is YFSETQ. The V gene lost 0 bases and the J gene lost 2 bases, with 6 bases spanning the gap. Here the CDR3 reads CASSLDSAYEQYF. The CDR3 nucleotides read TGCGCCAGCAGCTTGGATTCGGCCTACGAGCAGTACTTC.

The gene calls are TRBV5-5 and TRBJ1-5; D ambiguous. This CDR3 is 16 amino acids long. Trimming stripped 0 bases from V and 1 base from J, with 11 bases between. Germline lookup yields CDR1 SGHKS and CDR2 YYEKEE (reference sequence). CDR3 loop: CASSLEPARSNQPQHF. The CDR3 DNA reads TGTGCCAGCAGCTTGGAGCCAGCGAGGAGCAATCAGCCCCAGCATTTT.

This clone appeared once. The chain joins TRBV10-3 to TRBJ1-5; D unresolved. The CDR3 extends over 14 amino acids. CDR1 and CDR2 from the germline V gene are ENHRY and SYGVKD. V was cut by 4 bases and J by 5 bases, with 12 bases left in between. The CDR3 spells CAISAGRNDQPQHF. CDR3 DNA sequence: TGTGCCATCAGTGCGGGCAGGAATGATCAGCCCCAGCATTTT.

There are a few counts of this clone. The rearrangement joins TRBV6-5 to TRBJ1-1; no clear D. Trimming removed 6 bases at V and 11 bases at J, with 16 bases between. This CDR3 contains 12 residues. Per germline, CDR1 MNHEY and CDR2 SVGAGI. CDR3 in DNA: TGTGCCAGCAGAAACCCGGGTATCGACGCTTTCTTT. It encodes CASRNPGIDAFF.

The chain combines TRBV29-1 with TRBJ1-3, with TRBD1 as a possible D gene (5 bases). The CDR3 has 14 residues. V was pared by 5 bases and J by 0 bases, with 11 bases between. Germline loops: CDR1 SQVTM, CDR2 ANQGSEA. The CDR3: CSVSGLRSGNTIYF. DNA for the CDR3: TGCAGCGTTTCGGGACTACGCTCTGGAAACACCATATATTTT. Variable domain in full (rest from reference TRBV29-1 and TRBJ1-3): SAVISQKPSRDICQRGTSLTIQCQVDSQVTMMFWYRQQPGQSLTLIATANQGSEATYESGFVIDKFPISRPNLTFSTLTVSNMSPEDSSIYLCSVSGLRSGNTIYFGEGSWLTVV.

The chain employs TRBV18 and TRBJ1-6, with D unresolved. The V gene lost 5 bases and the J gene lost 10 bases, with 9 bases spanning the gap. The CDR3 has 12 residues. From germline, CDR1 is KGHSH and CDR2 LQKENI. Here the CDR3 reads CASSELKSPLHF. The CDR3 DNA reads TGTGCCAGCTCAGAGTTAAAATCACCCCTCCACTTT. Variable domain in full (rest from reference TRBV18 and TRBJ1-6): NAGVMQNPRHLVRRRGQEARLRCSPMKGHSHVYWYRQLPEEGLKFMVYLQKENIIDESGMPKERFSAEFPKEGPSILRIQQVVRGDSAAYFCASSELKSPLHFGNGTRLTVT.

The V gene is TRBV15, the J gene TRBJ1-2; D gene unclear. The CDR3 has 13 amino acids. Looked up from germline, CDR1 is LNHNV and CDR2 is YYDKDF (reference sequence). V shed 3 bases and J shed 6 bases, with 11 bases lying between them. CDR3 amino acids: CATSSAAEDGYTF. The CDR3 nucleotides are TGTGCCACCAGCAGTGCGGCAGAAGATGGCTACACCTTC.

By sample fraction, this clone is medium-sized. For the CDR3, the DNA is TGTGCCATCAGTGAAACGGGAACTAGCGGACTATCCTACGAGCAGTACTTC. It specifies CAISETGTSGLSYEQYF. The V call is TRBV10-3, the J call TRBJ2-7; 8 nucleotides align to TRBD2. The CDR3 contains 17 residues. V shed 3 bases and J 1 base; nucleotides not matched to a gene: 11. The germline V gene has CDR1 ENHRY and CDR2 SYGVKD.

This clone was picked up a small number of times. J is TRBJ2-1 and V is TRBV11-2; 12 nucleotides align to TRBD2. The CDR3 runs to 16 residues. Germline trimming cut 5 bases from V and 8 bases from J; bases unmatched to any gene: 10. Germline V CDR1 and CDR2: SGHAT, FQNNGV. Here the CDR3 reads CASSLPTSGRRDEQFF. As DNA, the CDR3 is TGTGCCAGCAGCCTGCCAACTAGCGGGAGGAGGGATGAGCAGTTCTTC.

The DNA for the CDR3 is TGCAGTGCTAGCGATGATACGCAGTATTTT. Residues: CSASDDTQYF. The rearrangement links TRBV20-1 to TRBJ2-3; D gene unclear. This CDR3 comprises 10 residues. Per germline, CDR1 DFQATT and CDR2 SNEGSKA (reference sequence). Trimming took 3 bases from V and 6 from J, leaving 4 bases between them.

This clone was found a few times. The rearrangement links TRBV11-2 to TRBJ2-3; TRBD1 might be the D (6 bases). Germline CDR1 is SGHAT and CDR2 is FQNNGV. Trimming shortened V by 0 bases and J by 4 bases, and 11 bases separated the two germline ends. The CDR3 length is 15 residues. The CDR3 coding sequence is TGTGCCAGCAGCTTAGACAGGGGTCGCCCAGATACGCAGTATTTT. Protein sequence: CASSLDRGRPDTQYF.

CDR3 DNA: TGTGCCAGCAGCAAAGGGGGGGGACAGGGGCTAAATGGAAACACCATATATTTT. The encoded protein is CASSKGGGQGLNGNTIYF. This chain joins TRBV21-1 and TRBJ1-3; the D segment call TRBD1 is taken from the table without a DNA check. TRBV21-1 is flagged as a pseudogene. The CDR3 totals 18 residues.

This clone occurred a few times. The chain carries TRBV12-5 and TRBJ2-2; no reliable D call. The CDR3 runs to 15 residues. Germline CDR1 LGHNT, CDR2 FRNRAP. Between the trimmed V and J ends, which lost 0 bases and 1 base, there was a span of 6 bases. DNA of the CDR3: TGTGCTAGTGGTTTGGTACTCGGGAACACCGGGGAGCTGTTTTTT. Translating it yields CASGLVLGNTGELFF.

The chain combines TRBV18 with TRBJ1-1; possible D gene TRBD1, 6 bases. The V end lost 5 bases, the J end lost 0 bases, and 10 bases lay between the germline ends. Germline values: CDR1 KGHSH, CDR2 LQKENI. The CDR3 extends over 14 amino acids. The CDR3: CASSGQIMNTEAFF. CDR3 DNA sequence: TGTGCCAGCTCAGGACAGATCATGAACACTGAAGCTTTCTTT.

CDR3 loop: CASSQGSQTGRSNTQYF. The CDR3 DNA reads TGCGCCAGCAGCCAAGGTTCGCAGACAGGGAGGTCGAATACGCAGTATTTT. This chain connects TRBV4-1 to TRBJ2-3; weak D call: TRBD1 (7 bases). This CDR3 contains 17 residues. Germline V gene lookup returns CDR1 MGHRA and CDR2 YSYEKL. Trimming cost V 1 base and J 7 bases, with 21 bases left between them.

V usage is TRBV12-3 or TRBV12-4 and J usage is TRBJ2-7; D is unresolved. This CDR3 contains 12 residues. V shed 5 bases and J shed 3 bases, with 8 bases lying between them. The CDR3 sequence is CASSQRNYEQYF. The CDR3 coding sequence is TGTGCCAGCAGTCAGCGAAACTACGAGCAGTACTTC.

Written as DNA, the CDR3 is TGTGCCAGCAGTTTTGGTGGGATTCGCAGAAGCACTGAAGCTTTCTTT. Translating gives CASSFGGIRRSTEAFF. The chain uses TRBV27 and TRBJ1-1, with D hard to call. Germline CDR1 is MNHEY and CDR2 is SMNVEV (reference sequence). The CDR3 loop spans 16 amino acids. Trimming took 3 bases from V and 4 from J, leaving 18 bases between them.